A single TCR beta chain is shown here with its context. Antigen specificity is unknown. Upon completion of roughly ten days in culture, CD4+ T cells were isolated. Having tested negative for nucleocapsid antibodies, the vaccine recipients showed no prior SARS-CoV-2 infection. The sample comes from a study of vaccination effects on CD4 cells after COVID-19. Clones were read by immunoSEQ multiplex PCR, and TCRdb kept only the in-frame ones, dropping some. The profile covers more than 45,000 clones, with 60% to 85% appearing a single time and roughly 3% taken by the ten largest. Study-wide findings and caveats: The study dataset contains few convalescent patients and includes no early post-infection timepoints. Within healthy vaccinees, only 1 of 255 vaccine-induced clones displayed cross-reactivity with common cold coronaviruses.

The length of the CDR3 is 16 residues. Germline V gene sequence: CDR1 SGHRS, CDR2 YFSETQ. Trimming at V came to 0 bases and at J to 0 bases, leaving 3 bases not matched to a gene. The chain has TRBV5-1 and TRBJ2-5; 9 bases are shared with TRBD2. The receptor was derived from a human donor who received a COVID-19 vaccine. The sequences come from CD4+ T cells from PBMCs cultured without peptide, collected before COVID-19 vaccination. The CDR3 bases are TGCGCCAGCAGCTTGGTGGGCGGGGGGGACCAAGAGACCCAGTACTTC. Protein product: CASSLVGGGDQETQYF. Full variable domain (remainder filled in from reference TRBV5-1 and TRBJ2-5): KAGVTQTPRYLIKTRGQQVTLSCSPISGHRSVSWYQQTPGQGLQFLFEYFSETQRNKGNFPGRFSGRQFSNSRSEMNVSTLELGDSALYLCASSLVGGGDQETQYFGPGTRLLVL.